This entry features one T cell receptor (beta chain) sequence. This clonotype was seen a handful of times. Its antigen is not yet known. Base qualities are missing; no much larger clone stands one base away. The source of the sample is a study of Graves' ophthalmopathy and Graves' hyperthyroidism listed by TCRdb under 2018. Study-wide context: Peripheral blood samples were taken at the time of initial diagnosis, before any treatment was given. In total, approximately 130 blood samples were TCR-sequenced: under 45 ophthalmopathy, some 75 hyperthyroidism and some 17 hyperthyroidism-to-ophthalmopathy patients. In five to seven hyperthyroidism patients, the T-cell repertoire of thyroid tissue was compared with the T-cell repertoire of blood. For independent validation, a separate cohort was made up of around 18 hyperthyroidism patients plus 17 patients who later progressed from hyperthyroidism to ophthalmopathy. The study used TCR beta repertoire signatures to distinguish Graves' ophthalmopathy from Graves' hyperthyroidism and to predict progression to ophthalmopathy. Once sampling was done, hyperthyroidism patients were given methimazole at a starting dose of 30 mg daily, while ophthalmopathy patients were given high-dose intravenous methylprednisolone. To explore V-J signatures that distinguish ophthalmopathy from hyperthyroidism, a discovery set of around 100 patients was enrolled, made up of over 40 with ophthalmopathy and 57 with stable hyperthyroidism. Findings and caveats that apply to the study as a whole: Most expanded thyroid clonotypes with frequency above 0.001 were also detected in blood, suggesting blood repertoires may reflect the thyroid immune response. In cross-validation, the 13-signature model distinguished ophthalmopathy from stable hyperthyroidism with around 90% sensitivity and roughly 84% specificity, while in the test set the corresponding values were roughly 80% and 75%. In validation, the model predicted ophthalmopathy progression with more than 70% sensitivity and roughly 72% specificity; approximately 12 predicted patients were CT-confirmed with GO in a median of around 6 months. No statistical method was used to predetermine the sample size, and group allocation was not hidden from the investigators.

For repertoire sequencing, the TCR beta CDR3 regions were amplified from RNA transcripts. The first round was an RT-PCR using HTBI primers with the Qiagen OneStep RT-PCR kit, and this first round was followed by a second-round multiplex PCR, then size selection and purification. The libraries underwent paired-end sequencing with 100 bp reads on an Illumina HiSeq2000. From the authors' description of their analysis: Reads were processed with SOAPnuke, discarding reads with adapters, uncalled bases, mean Phred below 15, or no exact constant-primer or identifier match. COPE v1.2.5 was used to merge high-quality paired reads. Each unique nucleotide sequence was defined as a clonotype, and clonotypes were aligned to IMGT TRB V, D and J references with MiTCR v1.1. Analysis was restricted to V-J combinations with a frequency above 0.0001, which covered about 99% of repertoires. For each V-J combination, a TCR clonal expansion and chaos score was defined as the ratio of F50 clonal expansion to chaos observed in the TCRdist matrix. Features were reduced by Welch's t-statistics and random forest to approximately 13 V-J combinations, which fed a naive Bayes classifier. The similarity between thyroid and blood repertoires was quantified using the Morisita-Horn index. TCRdb cleaned the public reads at Q25 with fastp, built clones with MiXCR and kept in-frame beta chains. All rows with the same CDR3 protein become a single entry with the most common DNA and genes. Here the V and J calls rest on TCRdb's processing, not on the authors' analysis. The table for this sample lists about 660,000 distinct CDR3 sequences; roughly 39% of them were counted only once. Under 3.5% of the sample comes from the top ten.

The germline V gene sets CDR1 to MGHRA and CDR2 to YSYEKL. V ends up 4 bases short and J 3 bases short, with an unmatched junction base count of 9. Reading from cysteine to phenylalanine, the CDR3 counts 17 amino acids. The CDR3 DNA has 51 bases and is translated from base 1. Ophthalmopathy patients were characterized by moderately to severely active disease, a Clinical Activity Score of at least 3, a NOSPECS grade of at least 4, and a disease duration under 3 months. Patients with other autoimmune diseases, uncontrolled infections, pregnancy or lactation were excluded from the study. Diagnosis was based on clinical symptoms, serum thyroxine, TRAb, thyroid ultrasound and orbital computed tomography. Using Ficoll-Paque density gradient centrifugation, PBMCs were isolated from approximately 11 ml of fresh peripheral blood. Total RNA was extracted with Trizol reagent and quality-checked on an Agilent 2100 Bioanalyzer.

The sequenced sample consisted of peripheral blood. The sequence links TRBV4-1 to TRBJ2-6, and TRBD2 aligns with 7 junction nucleotides. The sequence came from an adult man with Graves' ophthalmopathy. The sequenced DNA: TGCGCCAGCAGCCCCGCGGGGGTCGGGGGTGGGGCCAACGTCCTGACTTTC. Translation gives CASSPAGVGGGANVLTF.